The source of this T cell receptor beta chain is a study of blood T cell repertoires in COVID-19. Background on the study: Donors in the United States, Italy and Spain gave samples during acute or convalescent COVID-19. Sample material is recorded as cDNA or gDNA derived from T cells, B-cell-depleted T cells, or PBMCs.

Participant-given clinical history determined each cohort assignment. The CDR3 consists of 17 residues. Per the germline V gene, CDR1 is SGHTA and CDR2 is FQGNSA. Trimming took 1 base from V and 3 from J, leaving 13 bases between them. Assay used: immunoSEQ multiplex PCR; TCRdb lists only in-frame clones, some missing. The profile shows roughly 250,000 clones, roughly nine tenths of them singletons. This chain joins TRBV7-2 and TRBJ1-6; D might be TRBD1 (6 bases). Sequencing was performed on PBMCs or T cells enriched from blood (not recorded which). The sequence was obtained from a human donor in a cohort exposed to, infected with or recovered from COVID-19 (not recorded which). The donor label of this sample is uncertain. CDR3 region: CASSLVPGQIYNSPLHF. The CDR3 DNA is TGTGCCAGCAGCTTAGTCCCCGGACAGATCTATAATTCACCCCTCCACTTT.